The 30 T cell receptor beta chains below all came from one sample that was sequenced in a study of vaccination effects on CD4 cells after COVID-19. These TCRs' antigens remain unknown. Using immunoSEQ multiplex PCR, the repertoire was profiled, and TCRdb retains in-frame clones only, with some absent. The data contain about 66,000 clones, around three quarters of them singletons. Before sequencing, viral peptide pools were used by the ViraFEST assay to expand antigen-specific CD4+ T cells. Cells that had been cultured for less than 13 days were the source of isolated CD4+ T cells. Two doses of either BNT162b2 or mRNA-1273 were given to each participant. Sequencing used CD4+ T cells from PBMCs cultured with HCoV-OC43 spike peptides, obtained after COVID-19 vaccination. Described subset: HCoV-OC43 spike overlapping peptide pool stimulation. These receptors were collected from a human donor who received a COVID-19 vaccine.

The chain joins TRBV7-6 to TRBJ2-2; TRBD2 aligns across 9 bases. Trimming at V came to 5 bases and at J to 4 bases, leaving 14 bases not matched to a gene. Per the germline V gene, CDR1 is SGHVS and CDR2 is FNYEAQ. The CDR3 runs 18 residues. The CDR3 nucleotides read TGTGCCAGCAGCCCGGGACGCGGGGGGGCATGGGGCACCGGGGAGCTGTTTTTT. Amino acids: CASSPGRGGAWGTGELFF.

The V call is TRBV18, the J call TRBJ2-4, with TRBD1 matching over 8 bases. J gave up 4 bases and V 3 bases, and 5 bases lay outside the gene matches. Germline CDR1 is KGHSH and CDR2 is LQKENI. The CDR3 runs to 15 residues. This chain's CDR3 is CASSPERTGKNIQYF. CDR3 coding DNA: TGTGCCAGCTCACCCGAGAGGACAGGGAAAAACATTCAGTACTTC.

The gene calls are TRBV6-6 and TRBJ1-3; D is possibly TRBD1 (6 bases). The ends were cut back, 2 bases at V and 7 bases at J, with 15 bases in the middle. CDR1 is MNHNY and CDR2 is SVGAGI in the germline V gene (reference sequence). The CDR3 length is 15 residues. The CDR3 spells CASSYRDKVTNTIYF. The CDR3 coding sequence is TGTGCCAGCAGTTACCGGGACAAGGTGACGAACACCATATATTTT.

Here the CDR3 reads CASSLGGDVMYEQYV. The CDR3, as DNA: TGTGCCAGCAGCTTGGGGGGGGATGTTATGTACGAGCAGTACGTC. The chain combines TRBV5-6 with TRBJ2-7, with D possibly TRBD2 on 6 matching bases. The length of the CDR3 is 15 residues. In germline, CDR1 is SGHDT, CDR2 YYEEEE. Trimming stripped 0 bases from V and 4 bases from J, with 14 bases between.

The CDR3 spells CASSLNSGSGYTF. The DNA for the CDR3 is TGTGCCAGCAGCTTAAATTCGGGGTCGGGCTACACCTTC. The chain employs TRBV7-2 and TRBJ1-2; D call uncertain. V shed 2 bases and J shed 8 bases, with 12 bases lying between them. The CDR3 totals 13 residues. Germline V lookup: CDR1 SGHTA, CDR2 FQGNSA.

This clone was found a few times. This rearrangement joins TRBV7-2 to TRBJ2-2, with D possibly matching TRBD1 (5 bases). The CDR3 has 14 amino acids. With 5 bases removed from V and 1 base from J, the gap between germline ends came to 8 bases. CDR1 is SGHTA, CDR2 FQGNSA, per germline. CDR3 residues: CASSIQGNTGELFF. The CDR3 bases are TGTGCCAGCAGCATCCAGGGGAACACCGGGGAGCTGTTTTTT.

The V and J genes are TRBV4-1 and TRBJ1-5; D is unclear. Per germline, CDR1 MGHRA and CDR2 YSYEKL. V was trimmed by 0 bases and J by 1 base, leaving 7 bases between them. This CDR3 comprises 15 residues. The CDR3 DNA reads TGCGCCAGCAGCCAAGATCACTGGAGCAATCAGCCCCAGCATTTT. Translating gives CASSQDHWSNQPQHF.

This clone was observed a few times. V is TRBV2 and J is TRBJ1-5; no clear D. Germline V lookup: CDR1 SNHLY, CDR2 FYNNEI. The V end was cut by 4 bases, the J end by 4 bases, with 8 bases between. The CDR3 has 13 amino acids. The CDR3 sequence is CASSVYGNQPQHF. DNA for the CDR3: TGTGCCAGCAGTGTTTATGGGAATCAGCCCCAGCATTTT.

This clone has just one count. The chain employs TRBV4-3 and TRBJ1-4; D is perhaps TRBD1 (5 bases). CDR1 and CDR2 (germline): LGHNA, YSLEER. The CDR3 is made up of 14 amino acids. V lost 4 bases and J lost 5, with 11 bases in between. The CDR3 spells CASSPRGPNEKLFF. DNA of the CDR3: TGCGCCAGCAGCCCTAGGGGTCCCAATGAAAAACTGTTTTTT.

The rearrangement uses TRBV18 and TRBJ2-7; no definite D call. The germline CDR1 and CDR2 sequences are KGHSH and LQKENI. The CDR3 has 13 residues. Trimming left V 5 bases short and J 7 bases short, with 15 bases between. DNA for the CDR3: TGTGCCAGCTCAGATTGGACGGGCGCGGAGCAGTACGTC. This codes for CASSDWTGAEQYV.

The chain has TRBV24-1 and TRBJ2-5, with a possible D match to TRBD2 (5 bases). The V gene's germline CDR1 is KGHDR and CDR2 SFDVKD. Trimming took off 5 bases at V and 2 bases at J, with 14 bases between the two ends. The CDR3 has 15 residues. CDR3 residues: CATSASSPGQETQYF. The CDR3 coding sequence is TGTGCCACCAGTGCCTCCAGCCCGGGACAAGAGACCCAGTACTTC.

The V gene is TRBV9, the J gene TRBJ2-3; no reliable D call. The CDR3 has 13 amino acids. Germline V gene lookup returns CDR1 SGDLS and CDR2 YYNGEE. Trimming took off 1 base at V and 6 bases at J, with 9 bases between the two ends. The CDR3 DNA follows: TGTGCCAGCAGCGTAAGAATAGGGGATACGCAGTATTTT. It specifies CASSVRIGDTQYF.

CDR3 bases: TGTGCCAGCAGTTTCCTCCCGGAGGGGAACTATGGCTACACCTTC. The encoded protein is CASSFLPEGNYGYTF. The chain couples TRBV28 to TRBJ1-2; TRBD1 is a possible D gene (5 bases). This CDR3 has 15 residues. The V and J ends lost 3 bases and 2 bases respectively, with 13 bases between them. Germline CDR1 MDHEN, CDR2 SYDVKM.

This clone was seen a handful of times. The rearrangement links TRBV3-1 (or the pseudogene TRBV3-2) to TRBJ2-3; 9 positions match TRBD2. The CDR3 is 20 amino acids. V was pared by 2 bases and J by 5 bases, with 20 bases of the junction left unmatched. Germline CDR1 LGHDT, CDR2 YNNKEL (reference sequence). DNA for the CDR3: TGTGCCAGCAGCCAATATATTGGTAGCGGGGGCCGGGGAAAGAAAGATACGCAGTATTTT. Amino acid sequence: CASSQYIGSGGRGKKDTQYF.

This chain connects TRBV3-1 (or the pseudogene TRBV3-2) to TRBJ2-7; D is perhaps TRBD1 (6 bases). Trimming took off 4 bases at V and 3 bases at J, with 13 bases between the two ends. Germline V gene lookup returns CDR1 LGHDT and CDR2 YNNKEL (reference sequence). The CDR3 loop spans 14 amino acids. CDR3: CASSRGGSVYEQYV. The CDR3 DNA follows: TGTGCCAGCAGCCGAGGGGGAAGCGTCTACGAGCAGTACGTC.

The CDR3 DNA sequence: TGTGCCAGCAGTCGGGACTACAGCACAGATACGCAGTATTTT. The encoded protein is CASSRDYSTDTQYF. The rearrangement joins TRBV2 to TRBJ2-3, with 7 positions matching TRBD2. The V segment lost 5 bases and the J segment 0 bases; nucleotides outside the gene matches: 2. Per the germline V gene, CDR1 is SNHLY and CDR2 is FYNNEI. This CDR3 is built from 14 residues.

The J gene is TRBJ2-7, the V gene TRBV6-5; weak D call: TRBD2 (5 bases). The germline gives CDR1 MNHEY, CDR2 SVGAGI. The V end lost 5 bases, the J end lost 9 bases, and 11 bases lay between the germline ends. This CDR3 is 11 amino acids long. The CDR3 DNA sequence: TGTGCCAGCAGTAGTCTCGCGGGGCAGTACGTC. It encodes CASSSLAGQYV.

The rearrangement uses TRBV5-1 and TRBJ2-2, with 9 bases matching TRBD2. Looked up from germline, CDR1 is SGHRS and CDR2 is YFSETQ. This CDR3 comprises 16 residues. The ends lost 5 bases at V and 3 bases at J; junction bases unmatched: 8. CDR3 protein: CASRSIAGVDTGELFF. CDR3 coding DNA: TGCGCCAGCAGAAGCATAGCGGGGGTCGACACCGGGGAGCTGTTTTTT.

V and J are TRBV2 and TRBJ1-2; 8 nucleotides match TRBD1. Per the germline V gene, CDR1 is SNHLY and CDR2 is FYNNEI. Trimming at V came to 6 bases and at J to 9 bases, leaving 6 bases not matched to a gene. There are 12 residues in the CDR3. DNA for the CDR3: TGTGCCAGCAGGACAGACAGGGGTAGCTACACCTTC. This sequence encodes CASRTDRGSYTF.

The V call is TRBV2, the J call TRBJ1-1; TRBD1 might be the D (5 bases). The CDR3 runs to 13 residues. V lost 4 bases to trimming and J lost 5 bases, with 11 bases between them. Germline V gene lookup returns CDR1 SNHLY and CDR2 FYNNEI. Here the CDR3 reads CASSVGGGTEAFF. The CDR3 DNA reads TGTGCCAGCAGTGTTGGGGGAGGGACTGAAGCTTTCTTT. Supplemented by reference TRBV2 and TRBJ1-1, the full variable domain reads EPEVTQTPSHQVTQMGQEVILRCVPISNHLYFYWYRQILGQKVEFLVSFYNNEISEKSEIFDDQFSVERPDGSNFTLKIRSTKLEDSAMYFCASSVGGGTEAFFGQGTRLTVV.

The V gene is TRBV3-1 (or the pseudogene TRBV3-2), the J gene TRBJ1-2; a possible D gene is TRBD1 (6 bases). Germline-derived CDR1 and CDR2 are LGHDT and YNNKEL (reference sequence). The V end was cut by 4 bases, the J end by 0 bases, with 15 bases between. This CDR3 region has 16 residues. This CDR3 reads CASSPWGQQANYGYTF. The CDR3 DNA reads as TGTGCCAGCAGCCCCTGGGGGCAGCAGGCTAACTATGGCTACACCTTC.

The V call is TRBV4-1, the J call TRBJ2-5, with TRBD2 identical over 13 bases. V lost 3 bases, J lost 1 base, and 5 bases stayed unmatched. Per the germline V gene, CDR1 is MGHRA and CDR2 is YSYEKL. CDR3 size: 17 residues. Here the CDR3 DNA reads TGCGCCAGCAGCCACTTGGGACTAGCGGGGAGCCAAGAGACCCAGTACTTC. Translated: CASSHLGLAGSQETQYF.

This clone appeared once. V usage is TRBV6-5 and J usage is TRBJ1-2, with no clear D. CDR1 and CDR2 (germline): MNHEY, SVGAGI. V lost 0 bases and J lost 3, with 11 bases in between. The CDR3 runs 15 residues. The DNA for the CDR3 is TGTGCCAGCAGTTACTCGTGGGCGACGGACTATGGCTACACCTTC. The encoded protein is CASSYSWATDYGYTF.

The V gene is TRBV23-1, the J gene TRBJ2-6; 11 bases align to TRBD1. TRBV23-1 is assigned to the ORF class and has an uncertain function. Trimming at V came to 3 bases and at J to 0 bases, leaving 1 base not matched to a gene. This CDR3 has 17 amino acids. Written as DNA, the CDR3 is TGCGCCAGCAGTCAGGGACAGGGGGGCTCTGGGGCCAACGTCCTGACTTTC. The encoded protein is CASSQGQGGSGANVLTF.

The chain uses TRBV5-1 and TRBJ1-2, with 8 bases aligning to TRBD1. This CDR3 is 14 amino acids long. Germline CDR1 SGHRS, CDR2 YFSETQ. With 0 bases clipped from V and 7 bases from J, the junction kept 5 bases outside the gene matches. This CDR3 is CASSLVSGGVGYTF. The CDR3 bases are TGCGCCAGCAGCTTGGTTTCAGGGGGCGTTGGCTACACCTTC.

The J gene is TRBJ1-4, the V gene TRBV6-6; tentative D call: TRBD1 (5 bases). Germline loops: CDR1 MNHNY, CDR2 SVGAGI (reference sequence). This CDR3 contains 14 residues. V lost 7 bases to trimming and J lost 0 bases, with 9 bases between them. This chain's CDR3 is CASTGTTTNEKLFF. In DNA, the CDR3 is TGTGCCAGCACAGGGACCACAACTAATGAAAAACTGTTTTTT.

The V call is TRBV9, the J call TRBJ1-5; tentatively, D is TRBD1 (5 bases). This CDR3 is 14 amino acids long. Looked up from germline, CDR1 is SGDLS and CDR2 is YYNGEE. V lost 0 bases and J 7 bases, leaving 11 bases between the germline ends. CDR3 residues: CASSVGPGTQPQHF. CDR3 nucleotides: TGTGCCAGCAGCGTAGGTCCCGGGACCCAGCCCCAGCATTTT.

J is TRBJ1-1 and V is TRBV5-1; 9 positions match TRBD1. The germline gives CDR1 SGHRS, CDR2 YFSETQ. V dropped 3 bases and J dropped 1; count of bases not matched to a gene: 1. The CDR3 consists of 14 residues. CDR3 coding DNA: TGCGCCAGCAGCTGGGGACAGGGGAACACTGAAGCTTTCTTT. This gives the protein CASSWGQGNTEAFF.

This chain uses TRBV15 with TRBJ1-3; tentatively, D is TRBD1 (5 bases). Germline values: CDR1 LNHNV, CDR2 YYDKDF (reference sequence). This CDR3 spans 14 amino acids. V was cut by 0 bases and J by 11 bases, with 14 bases left in between. CDR3 sequence reads: CATSREGLSGAIYF. The CDR3 nucleotides are TGTGCCACCAGCAGAGAGGGGCTCTCTGGAGCCATATATTTT.

This chain joins TRBV12-3 or TRBV12-4 and TRBJ1-2; D remains ambiguous. CDR3 length: 11 residues. Trimming took 6 bases from V and 3 from J, leaving 5 bases between them. CDR3 in amino acids: CASRAYYGYTF. DNA for the CDR3: TGTGCCAGCAGGGCATACTATGGCTACACCTTC.